Listed below are T cell receptor beta chains from one sample, sequenced in a study of blood T cell repertoires in COVID-19. Data came from immunoSEQ multiplex PCR; TCRdb stores just in-frame clones and leaves some out. The sample contains about 49,000 clones, around 82% of which appear only once. The sample comprised peripheral blood. The receptors shown here come from a human donor in a cohort sampled during active COVID-19. Both conserved end residues are part of each CDR3.

>TRBV5-6|TRBJ2-7
CASSLGGLDEQYF
>TRBV3-1/TRBV3-2|TRBJ1-5
CASSQDCGVSSNQPQHF
>TRBV6-4|TRBJ1-6
CASSNDTDNSPLHF
>TRBV9|TRBJ2-5
CASSYRQGQETQYF
>TRBV27|TRBJ2-1
CASSLTSWPNEQFF
>TRBV4-1|TRBJ1-4
CASSHEQGADLGKLFF
>TRBV9|TRBJ2-2
CASSVTIGLAGGPPGELFF
>TRBV19|TRBJ1-4
CASTTGRQGTANEKLFF
>TRBV5-1|TRBJ2-5
CASSLTGSQETQYF
>TRBV6-5|TRBJ2-7
CASSNHRGYEQYF
>TRBV7-9|TRBJ2-5
CASSPRVTSGLQETQYF
>TRBV7-9|TRBJ2-3
CASSFSGGAQYF
>TRBV5-6|TRBJ2-7
CASSLFARTYEQYF
>TRBV7-9|TRBJ2-6
CASSQGTSGANVLTF
>TRBV27|TRBJ1-1
CASSYGAGGEAFF
>TRBV3-1/TRBV3-2|TRBJ1-1
CASSRQNTEAFF
>TRBV19|TRBJ2-7
CASSIREQTYEQYF
>TRBV5-4|TRBJ2-3
CASSLKRMASTDTQYF
>TRBV21-1|TRBJ2-1
CASSRERGPYNEQFF
>TRBV29-1|TRBJ1-1
CSVGFTPGQGSFF
>TRBV28|TRBJ1-5
CASSLFFSFVGDITHSNQPQHF
>TRBV5-1|TRBJ2-2
CASSQGGSGELFF
>TRBV2|TRBJ2-5
CASTFRLAGRETQYF
>TRBV9|TRBJ2-1
CASSVRPLPNEQFF
>TRBV7-2|TRBJ2-7
CASSPELAGAYEQYF
>TRBV18|TRBJ1-1
CASSHDRGRNTEAFF
>TRBV2|TRBJ2-7
CASSAGTSGGSYEQYF
>TRBV7-3|TRBJ2-1
CASSPSPTSNEQFF
>TRBV7-2|TRBJ1-2
CASSFSGTSYGYTF
>TRBV7-2|TRBJ1-2
CASSRWDSIYGYTF
>TRBV6-2/TRBV6-3|TRBJ2-2
CASSYTVTGDTGELFF
>TRBV7-2|TRBJ2-7
CASSFASSGASYEQYF
>TRBV7-2|TRBJ2-1
CASNSGKIRLFF
>TRBV5-1|TRBJ1-1
CASSTDSMNTEAFF
>TRBV5-1|TRBJ2-2
CASRPRQGPTGELFF
>TRBV2|TRBJ2-2
CASSRDSISTGELFF
>TRBV15|TRBJ1-5
CATSRDRFNQPQHF
>TRBV5-4|TRBJ1-2
CASSPGGGSNYGYTF
>TRBV28|TRBJ1-6
CASSAPGQGASPLHF
>TRBV6-2/TRBV6-3|TRBJ2-5
CASSYIAGGRVETQYF
>TRBV7-2|TRBJ1-1
CASSKQGLGTEAFF